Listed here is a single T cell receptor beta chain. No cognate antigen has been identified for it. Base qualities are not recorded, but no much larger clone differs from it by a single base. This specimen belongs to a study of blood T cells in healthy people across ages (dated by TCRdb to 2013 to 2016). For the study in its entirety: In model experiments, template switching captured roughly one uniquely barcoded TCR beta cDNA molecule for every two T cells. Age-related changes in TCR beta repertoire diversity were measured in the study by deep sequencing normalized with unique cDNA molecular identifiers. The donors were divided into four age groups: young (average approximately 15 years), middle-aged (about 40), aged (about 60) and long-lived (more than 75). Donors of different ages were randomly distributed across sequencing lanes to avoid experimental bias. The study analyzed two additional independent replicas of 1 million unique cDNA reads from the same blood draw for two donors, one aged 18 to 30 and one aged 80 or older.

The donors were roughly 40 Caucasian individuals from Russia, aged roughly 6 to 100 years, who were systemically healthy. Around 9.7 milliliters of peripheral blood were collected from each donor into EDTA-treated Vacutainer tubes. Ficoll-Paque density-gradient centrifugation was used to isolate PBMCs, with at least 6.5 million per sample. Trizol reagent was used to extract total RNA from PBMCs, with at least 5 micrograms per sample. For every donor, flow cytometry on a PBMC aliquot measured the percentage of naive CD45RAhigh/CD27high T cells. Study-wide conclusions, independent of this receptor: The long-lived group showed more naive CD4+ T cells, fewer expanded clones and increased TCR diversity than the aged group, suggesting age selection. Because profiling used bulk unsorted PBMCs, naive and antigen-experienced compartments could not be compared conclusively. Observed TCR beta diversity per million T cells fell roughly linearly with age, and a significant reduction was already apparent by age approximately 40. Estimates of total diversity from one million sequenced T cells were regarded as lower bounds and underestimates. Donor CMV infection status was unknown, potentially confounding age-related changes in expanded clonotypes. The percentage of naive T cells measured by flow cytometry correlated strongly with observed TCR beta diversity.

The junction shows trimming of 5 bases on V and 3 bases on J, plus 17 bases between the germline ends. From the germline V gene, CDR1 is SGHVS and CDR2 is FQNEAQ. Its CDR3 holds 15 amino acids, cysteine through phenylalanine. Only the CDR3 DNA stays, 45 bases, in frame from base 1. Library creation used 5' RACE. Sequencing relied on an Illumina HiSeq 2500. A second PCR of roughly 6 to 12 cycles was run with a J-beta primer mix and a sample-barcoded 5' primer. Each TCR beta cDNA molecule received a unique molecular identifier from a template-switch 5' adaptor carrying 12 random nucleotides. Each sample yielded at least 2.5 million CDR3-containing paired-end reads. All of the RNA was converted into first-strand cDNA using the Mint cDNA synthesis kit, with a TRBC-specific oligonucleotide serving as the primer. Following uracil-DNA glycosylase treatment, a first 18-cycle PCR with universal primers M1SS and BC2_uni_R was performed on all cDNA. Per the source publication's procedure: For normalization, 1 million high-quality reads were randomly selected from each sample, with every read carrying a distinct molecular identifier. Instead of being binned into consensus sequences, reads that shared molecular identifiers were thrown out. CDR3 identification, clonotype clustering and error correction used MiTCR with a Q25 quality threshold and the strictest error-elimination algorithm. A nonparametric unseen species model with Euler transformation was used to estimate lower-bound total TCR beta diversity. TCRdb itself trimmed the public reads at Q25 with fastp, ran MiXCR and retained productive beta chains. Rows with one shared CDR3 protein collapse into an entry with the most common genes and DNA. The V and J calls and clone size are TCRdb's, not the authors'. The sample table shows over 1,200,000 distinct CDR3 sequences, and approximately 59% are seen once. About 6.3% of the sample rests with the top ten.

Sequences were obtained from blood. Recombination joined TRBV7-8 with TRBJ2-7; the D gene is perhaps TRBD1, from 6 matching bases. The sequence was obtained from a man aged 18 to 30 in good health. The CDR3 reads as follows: CASSPLGRGGYEQYF. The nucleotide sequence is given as TGTGCCAGCAGCCCCCTTGGTAGAGGGGGCTACGAGCAGTACTTC.